Reported below is one TCR beta chain. Its antigen is not known. This record belongs to a study of Tregs in tolerant kidney transplant recipients. In the study overall: Related graft donors supplied nonmyeloablative bone marrow transplants, and mixed chimerism was transient. The study's findings and limits: Biological reproducibility was not directly addressed, but technical replication error appeared minimal. Tolerant patients' donor-specific Tregs expanded beyond overall Tregs, suggesting antigen-driven growth.

Measured with immunoSEQ multiplex PCR; TCRdb has only the in-frame clones, and not every one. The sample yields fewer than 65,000 clones, approximately 85% seen once. The CDR3 contains 13 residues. V was trimmed by 0 bases and J by 14 bases, leaving 14 bases between them. Germline V gene sequence: CDR1 MNHEY, CDR2 SVGAGI. The TCR comes from a human donor who received a combined kidney and bone marrow transplant. This sequence joins TRBV6-5 and TRBJ2-1; D may be TRBD1 or TRBD2 (6 bases each). The specimen was Tregs from blood, collected before the transplant. CDR3 residues: CASSYSRGVEEFF. CDR3 in DNA: TGTGCCAGCAGTTACTCGAGGGGGGTCGAGGAGTTCTTC.